This TCR beta chain was retrieved from a study of cytomegalovirus exposure and HLA in healthy donors. Per the germline V gene, CDR1 is LGHNA and CDR2 is YSLEER. CDR3 length: 14 residues. V lost 3 bases, J lost 1 base, and 10 bases lay in between. Study-level results: By HLA locus, TCR association rates varied in a later analysis, with DRB1 showing the most and HLA-C the fewest.

This cohort consisted of healthy bone marrow donors. For this clone: What it binds is unknown. Other DNA sequences in this sample translate to the same CDR3.

PCR amplification relied on 60 Vbeta primers (plus 13 Jbeta primers). In the source study's methods: Per a later analysis, the number of unique TCR beta chains was about 78 million, of which 8.5 million to 11 million were shared. TCRdb's copy holds only in-frame clones and misses some; the assay was immunoSEQ multiplex PCR. From that table come the V and J calls and clone size; the DNA was used to work out D and trimming. The sample lists under 200,000 clones; 79% were seen once. This chain joins TRBV4-3 and TRBJ2-7; D possibly corresponds to TRBD1 (5 bases). Sequenced material: PBMCs. The receptor comes from a woman in her 40s in good health and CMV-seronegative. CDR3: CASSHSRTSYEQYF. CDR3 DNA: TGCGCCAGCAGCCATAGCCGGACATCCTACGAGCAGTACTTC.